Below, one T cell receptor beta chain is given with its context. The antigen is undetermined. This sample is part of a study of radiation and T cells in renal cell carcinoma. TCRdb's table, derived via immunoSEQ multiplex PCR, lists solely in-frame clones and lacks some. The repertoire holds approximately 23,000 clones, with about 84% as singletons. Specified time point: blood 2 weeks post-SBRT. Regarding treatment: 15 Gy SBRT to primary tumor, nephrectomy 4 weeks later. Clear cell pathology was present in this patient's renal cell carcinoma. The germline CDR1 and CDR2 sequences are SGHAT and FQNNGV. CDR3 size: 13 residues. Trimming took 4 bases from V and 6 from J, leaving 7 bases between them. Study-wide points: Top tumor clonotypes rose in blood 2 weeks post-radiation, then contracted.

The receptor comes from a man aged 55 to 70 with renal cell carcinoma. V is TRBV11-2 and J is TRBJ1-6; a possible D gene is TRBD1 (5 bases). The starting material was blood, obtained from a patient whose treatment included radiotherapy and nephrectomy. The CDR3 is CASSSDSNSPLHF. DNA for the CDR3: TGTGCCAGCAGCTCCGACAGTAATTCACCCCTCCACTTT.